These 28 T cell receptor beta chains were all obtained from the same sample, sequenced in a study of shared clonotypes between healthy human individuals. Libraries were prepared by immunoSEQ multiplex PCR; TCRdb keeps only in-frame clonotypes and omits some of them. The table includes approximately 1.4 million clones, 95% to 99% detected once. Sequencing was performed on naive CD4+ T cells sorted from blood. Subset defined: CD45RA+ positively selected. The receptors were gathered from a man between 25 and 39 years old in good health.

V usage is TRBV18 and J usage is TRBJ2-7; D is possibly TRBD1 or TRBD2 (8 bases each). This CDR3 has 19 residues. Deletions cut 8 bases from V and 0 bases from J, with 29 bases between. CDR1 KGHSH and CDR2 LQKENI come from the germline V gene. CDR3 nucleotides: TGTGCCAGCCAGGACTCCAGGGGGCTGGCGGGAGGCCACTCCTACGAGCAGTACTTC. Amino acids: CASQDSRGLAGGHSYEQYF. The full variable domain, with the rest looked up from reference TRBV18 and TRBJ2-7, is NAGVMQNPRHLVRRRGQEARLRCSPMKGHSHVYWYRQLPEEGLKFMVYLQKENIIDESGMPKERFSAEFPKEGPSILRIQQVVRGDSAAYFCASQDSRGLAGGHSYEQYFGPGTRLTVT.

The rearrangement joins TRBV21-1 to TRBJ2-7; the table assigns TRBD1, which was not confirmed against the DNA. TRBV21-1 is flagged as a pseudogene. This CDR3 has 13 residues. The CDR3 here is CASPQGPPYEQYF. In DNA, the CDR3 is TGTGCCAGCCCCCAGGGGCCCCCCTACGAGCAGTACTTC.

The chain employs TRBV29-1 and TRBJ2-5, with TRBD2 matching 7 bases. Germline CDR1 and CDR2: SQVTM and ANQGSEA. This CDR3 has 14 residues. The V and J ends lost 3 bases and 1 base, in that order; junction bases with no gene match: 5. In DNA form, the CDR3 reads TGCAGCGTTGACGGCGGGAGTAGCCAAGAGACCCAGTACTTC. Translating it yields CSVDGGSSQETQYF.

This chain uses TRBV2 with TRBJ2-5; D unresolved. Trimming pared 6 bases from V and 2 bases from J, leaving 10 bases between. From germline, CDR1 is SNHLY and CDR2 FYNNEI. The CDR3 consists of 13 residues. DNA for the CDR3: TGTGCCAGCAGCGGAGCCTGGCAAGAGACCCAGTACTTC. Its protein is CASSGAWQETQYF.

CDR3 coding DNA: TGTGCCAGTAGTACCCCCCCGGACCTCCTAGGGGATACGCAGTATTTT. Translation: CASSTPPDLLGDTQYF. V gene TRBV19 combines with J gene TRBJ2-3, with D uncertain. The V end lost 4 bases, the J end lost 6 bases, and 20 bases lay between the germline ends. Germline V gene lookup returns CDR1 LNHDA and CDR2 SQIVND (reference sequence). The length of the CDR3 is 16 residues.

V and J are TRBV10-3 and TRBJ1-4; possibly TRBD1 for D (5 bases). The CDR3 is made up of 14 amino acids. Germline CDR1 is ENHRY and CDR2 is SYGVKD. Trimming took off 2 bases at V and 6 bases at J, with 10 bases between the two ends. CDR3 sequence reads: CAISEQGGDEKLFF. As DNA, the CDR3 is TGTGCCATCAGTGAGCAGGGTGGTGATGAAAAACTGTTTTTT.

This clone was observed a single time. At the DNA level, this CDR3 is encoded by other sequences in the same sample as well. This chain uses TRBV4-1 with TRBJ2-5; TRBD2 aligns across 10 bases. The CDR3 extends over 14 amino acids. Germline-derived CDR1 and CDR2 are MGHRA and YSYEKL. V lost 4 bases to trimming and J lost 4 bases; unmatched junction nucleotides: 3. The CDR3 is CASSLSGRGETQYF. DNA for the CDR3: TGCGCCAGCAGCCTGAGCGGGAGGGGAGAGACCCAGTACTTC.

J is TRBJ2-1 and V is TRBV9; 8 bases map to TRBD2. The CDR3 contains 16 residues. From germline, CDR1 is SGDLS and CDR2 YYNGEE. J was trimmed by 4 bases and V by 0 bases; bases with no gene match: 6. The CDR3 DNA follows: TGTGCCAGCAGCGTAGATGCGGGAGGTTTTTACAATGAGCAGTTCTTC. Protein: CASSVDAGGFYNEQFF.

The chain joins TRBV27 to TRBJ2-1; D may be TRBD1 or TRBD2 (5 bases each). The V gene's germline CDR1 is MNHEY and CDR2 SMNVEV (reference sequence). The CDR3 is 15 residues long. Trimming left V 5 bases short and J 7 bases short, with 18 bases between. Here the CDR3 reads CASSPGGGFGNEQFF. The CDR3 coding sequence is TGTGCCAGCAGTCCCGGTGGGGGTTTCGGTAATGAGCAGTTCTTC.

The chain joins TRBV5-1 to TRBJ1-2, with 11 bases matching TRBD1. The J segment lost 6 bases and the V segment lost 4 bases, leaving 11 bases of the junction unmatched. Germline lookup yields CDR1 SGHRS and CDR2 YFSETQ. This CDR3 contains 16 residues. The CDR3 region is CASSTRGGTGGDGYTF. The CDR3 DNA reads TGCGCCAGCAGCACCCGTGGGGGGACAGGGGGAGATGGCTACACCTTC.

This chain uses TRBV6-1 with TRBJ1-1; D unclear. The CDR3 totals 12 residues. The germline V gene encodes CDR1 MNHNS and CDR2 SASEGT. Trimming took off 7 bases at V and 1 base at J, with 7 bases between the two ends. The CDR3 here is CASTLTNTEAFF. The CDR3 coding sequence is TGTGCCAGCACACTAACGAACACTGAAGCTTTCTTT.

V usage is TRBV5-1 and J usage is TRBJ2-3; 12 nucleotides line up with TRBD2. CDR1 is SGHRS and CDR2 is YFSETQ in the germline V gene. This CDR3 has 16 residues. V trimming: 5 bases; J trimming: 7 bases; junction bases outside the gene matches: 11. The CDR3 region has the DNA TGCGCCAGCAGTTATACAACTAGCGGGAGGTCGAATACGCAGTATTTT. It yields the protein CASSYTTSGRSNTQYF.

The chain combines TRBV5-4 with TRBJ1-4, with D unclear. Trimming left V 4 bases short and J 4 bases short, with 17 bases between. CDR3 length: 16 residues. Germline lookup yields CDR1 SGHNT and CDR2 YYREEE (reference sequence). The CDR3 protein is CASSPTGSGINEKLFF. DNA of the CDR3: TGTGCCAGCAGCCCAACGGGGTCGGGGATTAATGAAAAACTGTTTTTT.

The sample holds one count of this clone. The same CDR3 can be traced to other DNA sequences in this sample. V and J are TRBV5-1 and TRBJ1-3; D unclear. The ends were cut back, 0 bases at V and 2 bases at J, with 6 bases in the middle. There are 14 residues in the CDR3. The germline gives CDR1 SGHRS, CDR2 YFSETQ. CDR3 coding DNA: TGCGCCAGCAGCTTGGCTGGAGCTGGAAACACCATATATTTT. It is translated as CASSLAGAGNTIYF.

CDR3 sequence: CASSLGGTIYNEQFF. The CDR3 region has the DNA TGCGCCAGCAGCTTGGGAGGGACTATCTACAATGAGCAGTTCTTC. The chain joins TRBV5-1 to TRBJ2-1; 7 bases are a match to TRBD2. The V and J ends lost 0 bases and 3 bases, in that order; junction bases with no gene match: 3. The germline CDR1 and CDR2 sequences are SGHRS and YFSETQ. The CDR3 is 15 amino acids. Together with reference TRBV5-1 and TRBJ2-1, the CDR3 gives the full variable domain: KAGVTQTPRYLIKTRGQQVTLSCSPISGHRSVSWYQQTPGQGLQFLFEYFSETQRNKGNFPGRFSGRQFSNSRSEMNVSTLELGDSALYLCASSLGGTIYNEQFFGPGTRLTVL.

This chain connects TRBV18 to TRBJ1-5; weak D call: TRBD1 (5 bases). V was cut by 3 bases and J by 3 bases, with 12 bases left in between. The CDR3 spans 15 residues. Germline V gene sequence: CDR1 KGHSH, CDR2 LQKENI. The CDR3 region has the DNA TGTGCCAGCTCACCCGGGACGGGAGACAATCAGCCCCAGCATTTT. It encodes CASSPGTGDNQPQHF. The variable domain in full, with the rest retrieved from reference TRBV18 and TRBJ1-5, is NAGVMQNPRHLVRRRGQEARLRCSPMKGHSHVYWYRQLPEEGLKFMVYLQKENIIDESGMPKERFSAEFPKEGPSILRIQQVVRGDSAAYFCASSPGTGDNQPQHFGDGTRLSIL.

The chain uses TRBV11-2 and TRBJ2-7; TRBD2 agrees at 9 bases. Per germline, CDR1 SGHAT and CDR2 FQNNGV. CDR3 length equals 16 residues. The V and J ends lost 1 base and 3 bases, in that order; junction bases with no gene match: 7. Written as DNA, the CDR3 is TGTGCCAGCAGCTTAGTTAGCGGGAGAGGTTTCTACGAGCAGTACTTC. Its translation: CASSLVSGRGFYEQYF.

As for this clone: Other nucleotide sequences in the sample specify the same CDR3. The CDR3 coding sequence is TGCAGCGTTGGCAACTATGGCTACACCTTC. Its translation is CSVGNYGYTF. The V gene is TRBV29-1, the J gene TRBJ1-2; D is undetermined. The germline CDR1 and CDR2 sequences are SQVTM and ANQGSEA. The CDR3 spans 10 residues. The V end was cut by 4 bases, the J end by 2 bases, with 2 bases between.

The CDR3 coding sequence is TGTGCCAGCAGTTTTTCTCGGGGGGACACTGAAGCTTTCTTT. Amino acids: CASSFSRGDTEAFF. The J gene is TRBJ1-1, the V gene TRBV7-8, with TRBD1 as a possible D gene (5 bases). The CDR3 covers 14 residues. From germline, CDR1 is SGHVS and CDR2 FQNEAQ. The V gene lost 6 bases and the J gene lost 3 bases, with 14 bases spanning the gap.

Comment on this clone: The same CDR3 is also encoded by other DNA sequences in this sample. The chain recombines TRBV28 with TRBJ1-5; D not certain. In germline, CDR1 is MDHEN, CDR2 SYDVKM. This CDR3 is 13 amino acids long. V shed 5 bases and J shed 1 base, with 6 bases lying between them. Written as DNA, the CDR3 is TGTGCCAGCAGTCTCTCGAGCAATCAGCCCCAGCATTTT. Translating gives CASSLSSNQPQHF.

The CDR3 is CASSPWFRTSDQETQYF. The CDR3 DNA follows: TGTGCCAGCAGTCCGTGGTTTAGGACTAGCGATCAAGAGACCCAGTACTTC. The rearrangement joins TRBV27 to TRBJ2-5; 9 bases agree with TRBD2. The ends lost 5 bases at V and 2 bases at J; junction bases unmatched: 12. This CDR3 spans 17 amino acids. CDR1 and CDR2 (germline): MNHEY, SMNVEV (reference sequence).

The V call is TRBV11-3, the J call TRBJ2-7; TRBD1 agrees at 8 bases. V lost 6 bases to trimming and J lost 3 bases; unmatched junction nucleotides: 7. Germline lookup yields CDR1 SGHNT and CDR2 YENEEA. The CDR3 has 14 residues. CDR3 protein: CASSKDRGGYEQYF. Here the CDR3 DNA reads TGTGCCAGCAGTAAAGACAGGGGTGGCTACGAGCAGTACTTC.

The CDR3 protein is CATSRDALRNEQYF. DNA for the CDR3: TGTGCCACCAGCAGAGATGCCCTAAGGAACGAGCAGTACTTC. The rearrangement links TRBV15 to TRBJ2-7; no clear D gene. Trimming removed 0 bases from V and 5 bases from J, with 11 bases in between. CDR1 is LNHNV, CDR2 YYDKDF, per germline (reference sequence). The CDR3 sequence is 14 residues long.

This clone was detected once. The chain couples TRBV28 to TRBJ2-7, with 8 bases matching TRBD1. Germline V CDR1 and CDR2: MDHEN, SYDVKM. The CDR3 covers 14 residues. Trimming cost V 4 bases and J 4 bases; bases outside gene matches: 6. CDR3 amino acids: CASSSFRGLYEQYF. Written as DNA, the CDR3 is TGTGCCAGCAGTTCGTTCAGGGGGCTTTACGAGCAGTACTTC. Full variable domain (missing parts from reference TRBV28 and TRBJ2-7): DVKVTQSSRYLVKRTGEKVFLECVQDMDHENMFWYRQDPGLGLRLIYFSYDVKMKEKGDIPEGYSVSREKKERFSLILESASTNQTSMYLCASSSFRGLYEQYFGPGTRLTVT.

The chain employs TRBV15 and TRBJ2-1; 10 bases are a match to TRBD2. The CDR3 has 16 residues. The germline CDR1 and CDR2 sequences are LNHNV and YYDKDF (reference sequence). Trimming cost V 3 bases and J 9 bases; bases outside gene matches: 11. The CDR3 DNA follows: TGTGCCACCAGCAGGGGGGGAAGCGGGAGGGCTCCTGAGCAGTTCTTC. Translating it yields CATSRGGSGRAPEQFF.

CDR3 DNA sequence: TGTGCCAGCAGCCCACCGGGACGCACAACCCCCTACGAGCAGTACTTC. Translation gives CASSPPGRTTPYEQYF. The rearrangement uses TRBV5-4 and TRBJ2-7; tentatively, D is TRBD1 or TRBD2 (5 bases each). Trimming took off 4 bases at V and 2 bases at J, with 19 bases between the two ends. Germline V gene lookup returns CDR1 SGHNT and CDR2 YYREEE (reference sequence). The CDR3 runs 16 residues.

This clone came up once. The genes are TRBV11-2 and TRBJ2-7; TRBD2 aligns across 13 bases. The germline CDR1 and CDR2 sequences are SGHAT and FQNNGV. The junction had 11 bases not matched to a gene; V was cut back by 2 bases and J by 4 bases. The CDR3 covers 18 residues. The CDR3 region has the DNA TGTGCCAGCAGCTTATTCCTCCTAACTAGCGGGAGGGTATACGAGCAGTACTTC. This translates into CASSLFLLTSGRVYEQYF. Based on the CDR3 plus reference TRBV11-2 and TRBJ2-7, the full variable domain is EAGVAQSPRYKIIEKRQSVAFWCNPISGHATLYWYQQILGQGPKLLIQFQNNGVVDDSQLPKDRFSAERLKGVDSTLKIQPAKLEDSAVYLCASSLFLLTSGRVYEQYFGPGTRLTVT.

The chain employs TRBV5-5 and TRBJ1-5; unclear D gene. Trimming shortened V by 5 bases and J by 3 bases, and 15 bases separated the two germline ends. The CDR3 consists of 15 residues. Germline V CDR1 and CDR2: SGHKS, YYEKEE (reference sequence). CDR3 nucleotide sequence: TGTGCCAGCAGTTTACTGGCCATGACCAATCAGCCCCAGCATTTT. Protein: CASSLLAMTNQPQHF.